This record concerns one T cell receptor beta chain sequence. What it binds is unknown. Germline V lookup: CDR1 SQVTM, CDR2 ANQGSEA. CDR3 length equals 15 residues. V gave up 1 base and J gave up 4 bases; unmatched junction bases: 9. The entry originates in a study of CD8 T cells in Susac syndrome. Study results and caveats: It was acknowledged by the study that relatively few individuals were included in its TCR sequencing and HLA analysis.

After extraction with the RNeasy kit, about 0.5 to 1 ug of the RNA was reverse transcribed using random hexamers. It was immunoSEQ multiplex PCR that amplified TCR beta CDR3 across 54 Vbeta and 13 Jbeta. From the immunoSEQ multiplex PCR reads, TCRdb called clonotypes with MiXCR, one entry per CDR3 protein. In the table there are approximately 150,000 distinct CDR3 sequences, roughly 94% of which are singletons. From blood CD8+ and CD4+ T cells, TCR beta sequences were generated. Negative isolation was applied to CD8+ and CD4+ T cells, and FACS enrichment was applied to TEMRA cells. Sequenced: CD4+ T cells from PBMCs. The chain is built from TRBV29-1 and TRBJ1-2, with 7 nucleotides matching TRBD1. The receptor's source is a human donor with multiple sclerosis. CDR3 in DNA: TGCAGCGTTGAAGGCCTCCCTGGGACAGCCTATGGCTACACCTTC. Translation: CSVEGLPGTAYGYTF.